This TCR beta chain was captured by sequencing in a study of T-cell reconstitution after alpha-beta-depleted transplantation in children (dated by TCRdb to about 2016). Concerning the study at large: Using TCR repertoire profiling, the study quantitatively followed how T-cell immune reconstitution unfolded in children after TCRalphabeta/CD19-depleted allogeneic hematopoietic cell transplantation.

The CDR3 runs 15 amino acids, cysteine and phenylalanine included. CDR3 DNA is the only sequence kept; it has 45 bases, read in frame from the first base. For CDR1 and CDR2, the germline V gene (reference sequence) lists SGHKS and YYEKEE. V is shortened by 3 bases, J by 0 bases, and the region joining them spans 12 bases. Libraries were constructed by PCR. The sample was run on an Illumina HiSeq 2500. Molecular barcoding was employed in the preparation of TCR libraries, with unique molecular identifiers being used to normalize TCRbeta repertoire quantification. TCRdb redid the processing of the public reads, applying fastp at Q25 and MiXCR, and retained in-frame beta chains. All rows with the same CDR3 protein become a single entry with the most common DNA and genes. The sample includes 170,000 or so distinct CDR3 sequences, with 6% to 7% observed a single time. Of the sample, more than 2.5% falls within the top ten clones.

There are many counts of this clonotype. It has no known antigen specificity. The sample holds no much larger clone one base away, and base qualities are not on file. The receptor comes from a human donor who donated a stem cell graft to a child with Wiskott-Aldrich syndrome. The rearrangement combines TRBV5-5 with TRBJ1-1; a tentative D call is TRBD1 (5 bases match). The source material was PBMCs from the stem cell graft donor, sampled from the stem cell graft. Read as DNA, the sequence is TGTGCCAGCAGCTCCCAGGGATCCCTGAACACTGAAGCTTTCTTT. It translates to CASSSQGSLNTEAFF. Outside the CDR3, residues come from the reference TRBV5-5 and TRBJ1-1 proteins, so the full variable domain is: DAGVTQSPTHLIKTRGQQVTLRCSPISGHKSVSWYQQVLGQGPQFIFQYYEKEERGRGNFPDRFSARQFPNYSSELNVNALLLGDSALYLCASSSQGSLNTEAFFGQGTRLTVV.